The 17 T cell receptor beta chains listed next were all sequenced from one sample in a study of OX40 agonist ivuxolimab in advanced cancers. Produced via immunoSEQ multiplex PCR; TCRdb's table is partial and in-frame only. The sample contains tens of thousands of clones, 80% to 90% of which appear only once. Material: CD4+ or CD8+ T cells sorted from blood, obtained in a trial of the OX40 agonist ivuxolimab. Source of these receptors: an adult with an advanced solid tumor such as melanoma, head and neck, liver or kidney cancer.

The chain employs TRBV19 and TRBJ1-2; weak D call: TRBD1 (6 bases). This CDR3 region has 12 residues. The V gene lost 0 bases and the J gene lost 9 bases, with 8 bases spanning the gap. CDR1 and CDR2 (germline): LNHDA, SQIVND (reference sequence). In DNA, the CDR3 is TGTGCCAGTAGTATAGAAGACAGGAGCTACACCTTC. Residues: CASSIEDRSYTF.

In its sample, this clone was seen once. The chain has TRBV7-3 and TRBJ1-2, with D hard to call. Germline CDR1 is SGHTA and CDR2 is FQGTGA. V was shortened by 2 bases and J by 2 bases, with 9 bases between the two germline ends. CDR3 size: 14 residues. The CDR3 here is CASSLEPQNYGYTF. DNA for the CDR3: TGTGCCAGCAGCTTAGAACCGCAGAACTATGGCTACACCTTC.

The chain joins TRBV14 to TRBJ2-5; 13 bases are a match to TRBD2. The CDR3 contains 18 residues. CDR1 is SGHDN, CDR2 FVKESK, per germline. J was trimmed by 5 bases and V by 1 base; bases with no gene match: 10. The CDR3 region is CASSQVLGLAGDGETQYF. The CDR3 coding sequence is TGTGCCAGCAGCCAAGTTCTCGGACTAGCGGGAGACGGGGAGACCCAGTACTTC. Filled out from reference TRBV14 and TRBJ2-5, the complete variable domain reads EAGVTQFPSHSVIEKGQTVTLRCDPISGHDNLYWYRRVMGKEIKFLLHFVKESKQDESGMPNNRFLAERTGGTYSTLKVQPAELEDSGVYFCASSQVLGLAGDGETQYFGPGTRLLVL.

The J gene is TRBJ2-2, the V gene TRBV2; 7 bases align to TRBD2. Losses at the gene ends were 9 bases for V and 1 base for J; bases not matched to a gene: 11. The CDR3 is made up of 16 amino acids. The germline CDR1 and CDR2 sequences are SNHLY and FYNNEI. The CDR3 is CASQIGLAENTGELFF. The CDR3 DNA is TGTGCCAGTCAAATTGGGCTAGCGGAGAACACCGGGGAGCTGTTTTTT.

The J gene is TRBJ2-6, the V gene TRBV5-1; 10 bases are a match to TRBD1. Germline CDR1 SGHRS, CDR2 YFSETQ. The CDR3 extends over 18 amino acids. The junction had 6 bases not matched to a gene; V was cut back by 2 bases and J by 1 base. CDR3: CASSLPGQGFSGANVLTF. In DNA form, the CDR3 reads TGCGCCAGCAGCTTACCGGGACAGGGGTTTTCTGGGGCCAACGTCCTGACTTTC.

As regards this clone: The sample contains more than one DNA sequence encoding this CDR3. The rearrangement joins TRBV6-1 to TRBJ1-2; possible D gene TRBD1, 5 bases. The CDR3 runs to 11 residues. The V gene's germline CDR1 is MNHNS and CDR2 SASEGT. Trimming removed 6 bases at V and 5 bases at J, with 7 bases between. DNA for the CDR3: TGTGCCAGCAGCGAGGGGTATGGCTACACCTTC. This sequence encodes CASSEGYGYTF.

There are a few counts of this clone. The sample contains more than one DNA sequence encoding this CDR3. The chain has TRBV19 and TRBJ1-1; D may be TRBD1 (6 bases). V was clipped by 3 bases and J by 1 base, with 12 bases between them. The CDR3 contains 15 residues. Germline-derived CDR1 and CDR2 are LNHDA and SQIVND (reference sequence). The CDR3 nucleotides are TGTGCCAGTAGTATTAGCCCGACAGGGAACACTGAAGCTTTCTTT. It encodes CASSISPTGNTEAFF.

The chain links TRBV6-6 to TRBJ1-4; the D gene is possibly TRBD1 (6 bases). CDR1 is MNHNY and CDR2 is SVGAGI in the germline V gene (reference sequence). Trimming cost V 4 bases and J 7 bases, with 13 bases left between them. This CDR3 spans 14 amino acids. CDR3 in DNA: TGTGCCAGCAGTTGGGGGGGGGCCAGTGAAAAACTGTTTTTT. Protein sequence: CASSWGGASEKLFF.

CDR3 bases: TGTGCCAGCAGCCCCACCCTGGTCAGGTCCCCCTACGAGCAGTACTTC. It encodes CASSPTLVRSPYEQYF. The rearrangement uses TRBV2 and TRBJ2-7; D gene uncertain. The length of the CDR3 is 16 residues. Germline assignment: CDR1 SNHLY and CDR2 FYNNEI. The germline V and J ends were trimmed by 6 bases and 2 bases, with 20 bases remaining between them.

CDR3 residues: CASSEGDLGTGIEKLFF. The CDR3, as DNA: TGCGCCAGCAGTGAAGGTGATTTGGGGACAGGGATCGAAAAACTGTTTTTT. This sequence joins TRBV10-1 and TRBJ1-4; TRBD1 aligns across 9 bases. The CDR3 is 17 residues long. Germline V lookup: CDR1 WNHNN, CDR2 SYGVQD (reference sequence). V trimming: 3 bases; J trimming: 8 bases; junction bases outside the gene matches: 13.

This clone was detected once. The chain uses TRBV18 and TRBJ1-2; 9 positions match TRBD1. The germline CDR1 and CDR2 sequences are KGHSH and LQKENI. The V segment lost 8 bases and the J segment 4 bases; nucleotides outside the gene matches: 5. The CDR3 is 13 residues long. Here the CDR3 DNA reads TGTGCCAGCCTTGGACAGGGGTCCTATGGCTACACCTTC. Translated, it gives CASLGQGSYGYTF. Based on the CDR3 plus reference TRBV18 and TRBJ1-2, the full variable domain is NAGVMQNPRHLVRRRGQEARLRCSPMKGHSHVYWYRQLPEEGLKFMVYLQKENIIDESGMPKERFSAEFPKEGPSILRIQQVVRGDSAAYFCASLGQGSYGYTFGSGTRLTVV.

The genes are TRBV4-1 and TRBJ2-1; 11 bases match TRBD2. V lost 5 bases, J lost 7 bases, and 10 bases stayed unmatched. The CDR3 consists of 16 residues. Germline values: CDR1 MGHRA, CDR2 YSYEKL. CDR3 loop: CASSGTPGLADNEQFF. The CDR3 DNA sequence: TGCGCCAGCAGCGGGACACCGGGACTAGCGGATAATGAGCAGTTCTTC.

The chain joins TRBV11-2 to TRBJ1-6, with D unclear. Germline lookup yields CDR1 SGHAT and CDR2 FQNNGV. Trimming took off 5 bases at V and 14 bases at J, with 16 bases between the two ends. CDR3 size: 13 residues. CDR3 coding DNA: TGTGCCAGCAGCGAGAGACAAGGCGAATCCCTCCACTTT. This encodes CASSERQGESLHF. Combining the CDR3 with reference TRBV11-2 and TRBJ1-6 gives the whole variable domain EAGVAQSPRYKIIEKRQSVAFWCNPISGHATLYWYQQILGQGPKLLIQFQNNGVVDDSQLPKDRFSAERLKGVDSTLKIQPAKLEDSAVYLCASSERQGESLHFGNGTRLTVT.

This chain connects TRBV7-2 to TRBJ1-4; 10 bases agree with TRBD1. Germline-derived CDR1 and CDR2 are SGHTA and FQGNSA. This CDR3 is 14 amino acids long. V shed 5 bases, J shed 6 bases, and the junction held 3 bases outside the gene matches. The CDR3 loop reads CASSRQGADEKLFF. In DNA form, the CDR3 reads TGTGCCAGCAGCCGACAGGGGGCGGATGAAAAACTGTTTTTT.

The chain is built from TRBV19 and TRBJ1-5; 9 bases agree with TRBD1. Unmatched junction bases numbered 12, after V lost 8 bases and J lost 4 bases. The CDR3 length is 16 residues. The germline gives CDR1 LNHDA, CDR2 SQIVND (reference sequence). CDR3 sequence: CASHRIDRGGNQPQHF. As DNA, the CDR3 is TGTGCCAGTCACCGGATCGACAGGGGGGGAAATCAGCCCCAGCATTTT.

As concerns this clone: The sample holds other DNA sequences that translate to the same CDR3. The V and J genes are TRBV30 and TRBJ2-7, with D tentatively TRBD2 (5 bases). Germline CDR1 and CDR2: GTSNPN and SVGIG (reference sequence). Trimming stripped 1 base from V and 6 bases from J, with 7 bases between. This CDR3 contains 11 residues. The CDR3 nucleotides read TGTGCCTGGAGTGCTGGAGGCGAGCAGTACTTC. Translated: CAWSAGGEQYF.

This clone has more than one count but fewer than ten. The chain uses TRBV6-5 and TRBJ1-1; D call uncertain. Germline V gene sequence: CDR1 MNHEY, CDR2 SVGAGI. The CDR3 loop spans 12 amino acids. CDR3 sequence (DNA): TGTGGGAAGAGGGTGGAGAACACTGAAGCTTTCTTT. Translation gives CGKRVENTEAFF.